This T cell receptor (beta chain) was profiled in a study of Graves' ophthalmopathy and Graves' hyperthyroidism. Investigators amplified TCR beta CDR3 regions from RNA transcripts. An opening RT-PCR round employed HTBI primers and preceded a second-round multiplex PCR. TCRdb analysed the multiplex PCR reads with MiXCR anew, one entry per CDR3 protein. The table has about 620,000 distinct CDR3 sequences, 22% seen once. Where ophthalmopathy was absent within 18 months of follow-up, hyperthyroidism was stable. This clonotype was recorded many times. What it binds is unknown. From germline, CDR1 is MNHNS and CDR2 SASEGT. The length of the CDR3 is 12 residues. The germline V and J ends were trimmed by 7 bases and 8 bases, with 14 bases remaining between them. General study points: The model predicted progression of ophthalmopathy with a sensitivity of more than 60%, and its specificity was about 73%.

The sample consisted of peripheral blood. The sequence came from a woman younger than 30 with stable Graves' hyperthyroidism. Some clones in this sample may be carry-over from other donors' samples. The genes are TRBV6-1 and TRBJ1-2; a possible D gene is TRBD1 (5 bases). CDR3 region: CASNSRGTGYTF. The DNA of the CDR3 is TGTGCCAGCAATAGTAGGGGCACAGGCTACACCTTC.